Following are 5 T cell receptor beta chains from one sample sequenced in a study of blood T cell repertoires in COVID-19. TCRdb's copy holds only in-frame clones and misses some; the assay was immunoSEQ multiplex PCR. Among around 65,000 clones listed, over 70% were seen once. Sequenced sample: peripheral blood. The receptors were sampled from a man aged 60-69 years with acute or convalescent COVID-19.

This chain links TRBV24-1 with TRBJ2-1; 9 bases are a match to TRBD1. Germline CDR1 and CDR2: KGHDR and SFDVKD. After removal of 4 bases from V and 5 bases from J, the junction contained 8 bases not matched to a gene. The CDR3 consists of 16 residues. The CDR3 bases are TGTGCCACCAGTGACATAGACAGGGGGTCGGACAATGAGCAGTTCTTC. Translated: CATSDIDRGSDNEQFF.

This rearrangement joins TRBV7-2 to TRBJ2-7; TRBD2 aligns across 7 bases. CDR1 is SGHTA, CDR2 FQGNSA, per germline. CDR3 length: 18 amino acids. The junction had 13 bases not matched to a gene; V was cut back by 2 bases and J by 0 bases. The CDR3 loop is CASSLLPASGAYSYEQYF. In DNA, the CDR3 is TGTGCCAGCAGCTTACTCCCGGCGAGCGGGGCCTACTCCTACGAGCAGTACTTC.

This sequence joins TRBV2 and TRBJ1-6, with a tentative D call TRBD1 (5 bases). The CDR3 loop spans 17 amino acids. Deletions cut 0 bases from V and 5 bases from J, with 14 bases between. Germline CDR1 reads SNHLY; CDR2 reads FYNNEI. Here the CDR3 DNA reads TGTGCCAGCAGTGAAGCCGGTCAGGGACTGGATAATTCACCCCTCCACTTT. This gives the protein CASSEAGQGLDNSPLHF.

This chain links TRBV5-4 with TRBJ2-1; 15 bases match TRBD2. CDR1 and CDR2 (germline): SGHNT, YYREEE (reference sequence). J gave up 6 bases and V 5 bases, and 6 bases lay outside the gene matches. The CDR3 consists of 16 residues. CDR3 in DNA: TGTGCCAGCAGACGGACTAGCGGGGGGGTCTTCAATGAGCAGTTCTTC. It specifies CASRRTSGGVFNEQFF.

This chain connects TRBV18 to TRBJ1-5; D might be TRBD1 (6 bases). CDR1 and CDR2 (germline): KGHSH, LQKENI. CDR3 length: 15 residues. Trimming shortened V by 4 bases and J by 1 base, and 11 bases separated the two germline ends. This chain's CDR3 is CASSLYQGSNQPQHF. The DNA of the CDR3 is TGTGCCAGCTCACTCTACCAGGGGAGCAATCAGCCCCAGCATTTT.